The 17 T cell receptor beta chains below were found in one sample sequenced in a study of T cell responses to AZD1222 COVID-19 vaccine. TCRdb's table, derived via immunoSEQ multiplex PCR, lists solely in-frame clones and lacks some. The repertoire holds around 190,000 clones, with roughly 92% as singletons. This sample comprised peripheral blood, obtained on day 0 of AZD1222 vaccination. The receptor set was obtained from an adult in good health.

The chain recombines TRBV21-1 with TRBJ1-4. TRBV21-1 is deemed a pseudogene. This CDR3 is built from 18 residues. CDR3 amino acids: CASSRGRRAPSTNEKLFF. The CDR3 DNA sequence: TGTGCCAGCAGCCGAGGGAGGAGGGCACCCTCAACTAATGAAAAACTGTTTTTT.

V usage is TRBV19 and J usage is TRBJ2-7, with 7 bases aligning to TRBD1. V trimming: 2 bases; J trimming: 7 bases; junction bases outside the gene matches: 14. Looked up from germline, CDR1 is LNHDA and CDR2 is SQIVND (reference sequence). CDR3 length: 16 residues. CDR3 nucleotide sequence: TGTGCCAGTAGTATACTCCCTATACAGGGGACGGAAGAGCAGTACTTC. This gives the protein CASSILPIQGTEEQYF. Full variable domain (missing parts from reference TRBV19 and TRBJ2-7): DGGITQSPKYLFRKEGQNVTLSCEQNLNHDAMYWYRQDPGQGLRLIYYSQIVNDFQKGDIAEGYSVSREKKESFPLTVTSAQKNPTAFYLCASSILPIQGTEEQYFGPGTRLTVT.

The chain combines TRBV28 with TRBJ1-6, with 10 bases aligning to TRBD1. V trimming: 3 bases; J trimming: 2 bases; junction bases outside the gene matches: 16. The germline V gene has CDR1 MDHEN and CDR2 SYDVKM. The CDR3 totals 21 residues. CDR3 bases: TGTGCCAGCAGTTTGTTGGACAGGGGGAATTGGGGGCGCCCCTATAATTCACCCCTCCACTTT. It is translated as CASSLLDRGNWGRPYNSPLHF.

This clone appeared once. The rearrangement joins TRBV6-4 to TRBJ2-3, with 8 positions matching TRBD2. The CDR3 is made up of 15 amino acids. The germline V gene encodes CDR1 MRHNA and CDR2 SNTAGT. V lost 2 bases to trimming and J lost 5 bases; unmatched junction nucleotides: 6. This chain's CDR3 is CASSDGSGDLDTQYF. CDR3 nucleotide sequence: TGTGCCAGCAGTGACGGTAGCGGGGACCTAGATACGCAGTATTTT.

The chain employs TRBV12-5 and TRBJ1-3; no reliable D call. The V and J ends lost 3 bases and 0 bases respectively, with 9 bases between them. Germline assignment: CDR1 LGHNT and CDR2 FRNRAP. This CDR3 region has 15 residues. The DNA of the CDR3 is TGTGCTAGTGGTTTCCTGGGTACCTCTGGAAACACCATATATTTT. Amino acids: CASGFLGTSGNTIYF.

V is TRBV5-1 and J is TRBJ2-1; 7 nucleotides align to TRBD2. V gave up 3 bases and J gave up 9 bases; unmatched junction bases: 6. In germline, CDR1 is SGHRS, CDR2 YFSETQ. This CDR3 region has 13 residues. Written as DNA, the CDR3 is TGCGCCAGCAGCTCCTCGACTAGCACTGAGCAGTTCTTC. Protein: CASSSSTSTEQFF.

CDR3 sequence: CASSRDLYPSGYGYTF. Written as DNA, the CDR3 is TGTGCCAGCAGTCGGGACCTTTACCCTTCTGGCTATGGCTACACCTTC. The V call is TRBV7-9, the J call TRBJ1-2, with D tentatively TRBD1 (5 bases). The CDR3 loop spans 16 amino acids. Between the trimmed V and J ends, which lost 6 bases and 4 bases, there was a span of 21 bases. In germline, CDR1 is SEHNR, CDR2 FQNEAQ (reference sequence).

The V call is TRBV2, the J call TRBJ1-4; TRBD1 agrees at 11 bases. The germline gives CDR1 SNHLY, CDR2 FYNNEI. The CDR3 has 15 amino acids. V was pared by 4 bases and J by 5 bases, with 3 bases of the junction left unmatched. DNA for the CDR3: TGTGCCAGCAGTGCCCGGACAGGGGGCAATGAAAAACTGTTTTTT. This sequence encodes CASSARTGGNEKLFF.

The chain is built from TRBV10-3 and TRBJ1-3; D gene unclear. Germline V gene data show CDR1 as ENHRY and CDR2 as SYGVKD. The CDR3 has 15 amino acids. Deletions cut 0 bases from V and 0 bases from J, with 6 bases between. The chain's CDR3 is CAISESIASGNTIYF. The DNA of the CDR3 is TGTGCCATCAGTGAGTCAATTGCCTCTGGAAACACCATATATTTT.

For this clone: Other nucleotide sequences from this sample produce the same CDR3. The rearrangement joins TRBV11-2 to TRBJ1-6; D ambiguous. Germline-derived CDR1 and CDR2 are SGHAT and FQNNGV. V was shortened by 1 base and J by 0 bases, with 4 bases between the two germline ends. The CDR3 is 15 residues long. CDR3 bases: TGTGCCAGCAGCTTAGGGGGCTCCTATAATTCACCCCTCCACTTT. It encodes CASSLGGSYNSPLHF.

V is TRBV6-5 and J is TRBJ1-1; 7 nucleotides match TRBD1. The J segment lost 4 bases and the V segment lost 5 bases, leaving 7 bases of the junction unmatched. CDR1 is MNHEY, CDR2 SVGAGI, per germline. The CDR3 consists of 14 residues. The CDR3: CASSQKQGLTEAFF. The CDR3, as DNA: TGTGCCAGCAGTCAGAAACAGGGGCTCACTGAAGCTTTCTTT.

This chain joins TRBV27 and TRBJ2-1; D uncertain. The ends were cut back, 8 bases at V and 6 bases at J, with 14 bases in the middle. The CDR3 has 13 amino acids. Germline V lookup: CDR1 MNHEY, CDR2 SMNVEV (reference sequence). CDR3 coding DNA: TGTGCCAGCCGATTCCCAGTCGGCAATGAGCAGTTCTTC. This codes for CASRFPVGNEQFF.

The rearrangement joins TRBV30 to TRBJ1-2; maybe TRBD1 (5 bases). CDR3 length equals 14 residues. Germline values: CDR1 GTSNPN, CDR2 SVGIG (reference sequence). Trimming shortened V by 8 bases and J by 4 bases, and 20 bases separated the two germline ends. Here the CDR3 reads CATAYGNRIYGYTF. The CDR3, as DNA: TGTGCCACGGCCTATGGGAACAGGATCTATGGCTACACCTTC.

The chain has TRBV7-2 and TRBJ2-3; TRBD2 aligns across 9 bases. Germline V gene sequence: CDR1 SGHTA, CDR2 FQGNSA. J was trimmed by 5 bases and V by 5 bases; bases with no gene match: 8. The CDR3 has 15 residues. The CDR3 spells CASSPSGVREDTQYF. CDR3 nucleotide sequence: TGTGCCAGCAGCCCTAGCGGGGTTCGAGAAGATACGCAGTATTTT. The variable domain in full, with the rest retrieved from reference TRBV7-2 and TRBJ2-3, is GAGVSQSPSNKVTEKGKDVELRCDPISGHTALYWYRQSLGQGLEFLIYFQGNSAPDKSGLPSDRFSAERTGGSVSTLTIQRTQQEDSAVYLCASSPSGVREDTQYFGPGTRLTVL.

DNA for the CDR3: TGTGCCAGCAGTTACAGGCCTGAGGGCTACAATGAGCAGTTCTTC. It translates to CASSYRPEGYNEQFF. This chain links TRBV6-5 with TRBJ2-1; weak D call: TRBD2 (5 bases). Germline lookup yields CDR1 MNHEY and CDR2 SVGAGI. The CDR3 contains 15 residues. Trimming took 2 bases from V and 3 from J, leaving 11 bases between them.

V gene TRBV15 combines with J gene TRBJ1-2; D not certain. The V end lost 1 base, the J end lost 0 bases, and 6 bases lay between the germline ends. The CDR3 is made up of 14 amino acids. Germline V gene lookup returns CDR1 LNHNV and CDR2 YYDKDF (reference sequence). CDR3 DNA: TGTGCCACCAGCAGAGGCCGGACTAACTATGGCTACACCTTC. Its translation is CATSRGRTNYGYTF.

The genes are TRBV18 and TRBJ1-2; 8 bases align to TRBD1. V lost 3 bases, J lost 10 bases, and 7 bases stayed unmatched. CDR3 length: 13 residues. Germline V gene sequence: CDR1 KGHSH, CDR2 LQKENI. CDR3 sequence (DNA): TGTGCCAGCTCACCCCAGACAGGGGAAGACTACACCTTC. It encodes CASSPQTGEDYTF. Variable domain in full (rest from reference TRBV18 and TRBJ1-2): NAGVMQNPRHLVRRRGQEARLRCSPMKGHSHVYWYRQLPEEGLKFMVYLQKENIIDESGMPKERFSAEFPKEGPSILRIQQVVRGDSAAYFCASSPQTGEDYTFGSGTRLTVV.